This TCR beta chain stems from a study of T-cell reconstitution after alpha-beta-depleted transplantation in children. The CDR3 runs 16 residues. Study outcomes and limitations: T-cell counts and diversity at one year following transplant were attributed mainly to newly produced T cells. Several hundred graft clones that had expanded were reportedly the source of alpha-beta T cells about two months after transplant.

During its preparation, the TCRbeta library received unique molecular identifiers. A single record per CDR3 protein comes from TCRdb applying MiXCR to the PCR reads. The repertoire holds about 640,000 distinct CDR3 sequences, with 10% to 15% as singletons. Details on this clonotype: Antigen specificity is unknown.

This material consisted of PBMCs, mostly from graft donor cells, taken 360 days after TCRalphabeta/CD19-depleted stem cell transplant. This receptor was obtained from a male patient younger than 18 who had a stem cell transplant for acute myeloid leukemia, so the T cells may come from the graft donor. The rearrangement links TRBV21-1 to TRBJ2-1; TRBD2 was called by the table and not checked on the DNA. TRBV21-1 constitutes a pseudogene. CDR3 sequence (DNA): TGTGCCAGTCCAAATAGGGCGGGAGGGATCTACAATGAGCAGTTCTTC. Its protein is CASPNRAGGIYNEQFF.